The 27 T cell receptor beta chains below were found in one sample sequenced in a study of technical replicates of blood from a handful of donors. Libraries were prepared by immunoSEQ multiplex PCR; TCRdb keeps only in-frame clonotypes and omits some of them. The sample comprises 98,000 or so clones, about 95% of which are singletons, and more than 0.2% rests with the top ten. The sequenced material came from T cells isolated from PBMCs. The origin of the receptors is a human donor in good health.

The chain recombines TRBV11-2 with TRBJ2-4; TRBD1 agrees at 8 bases. The length of the CDR3 is 16 residues. V lost 11 bases to trimming and J lost 8 bases; unmatched junction nucleotides: 20. Germline CDR1 SGHAT, CDR2 FQNNGV. The CDR3 region has the DNA TGTGCCTCCGTCGGGCCAGGGGGCTCGGGGTTAGACATTCAGTACTTC. It yields the protein CASVGPGGSGLDIQYF.

The genes are TRBV7-9 and TRBJ1-2; 8 bases align to TRBD1. This CDR3 is 14 amino acids long. V gave up 8 bases and J gave up 4 bases; unmatched junction bases: 9. The germline V gene has CDR1 SEHNR and CDR2 FQNEAQ (reference sequence). The CDR3 protein is CASHQTGVGYGYTF. DNA of the CDR3: TGTGCCAGCCACCAGACAGGGGTTGGCTATGGCTACACCTTC.

The chain has TRBV2 and TRBJ1-5; D gene uncertain. The V end lost 4 bases, the J end lost 0 bases, and 10 bases lay between the germline ends. CDR1 is SNHLY and CDR2 is FYNNEI in the germline V gene. CDR3 length: 15 amino acids. This CDR3 is CASSAARISNQPQHF. The CDR3 DNA reads as TGTGCCAGCAGTGCAGCGAGGATTAGCAATCAGCCCCAGCATTTT.

This sequence joins TRBV4-2 and TRBJ1-5; unclear D gene. The CDR3 loop spans 15 amino acids. V dropped 1 base and J dropped 3 bases, with 10 bases sitting between them. Germline V lookup: CDR1 LGHNA, CDR2 YNFKEQ. The CDR3 DNA reads TGTGCCAGCAGCCAAGTGGTGGCGGCCAATCAGCCCCAGCATTTT. The encoded protein is CASSQVVAANQPQHF.

The rearrangement joins TRBV5-4 to TRBJ2-7, with 9 positions matching TRBD2. V shed 2 bases, J shed 2 bases, and the junction held 2 bases outside the gene matches. The V gene's germline CDR1 is SGHNT and CDR2 YYREEE (reference sequence). CDR3 length equals 14 residues. CDR3 sequence (DNA): TGTGCCAGCAGCTTTGCGGGGGGGACCTACGAGCAGTACTTC. Translation: CASSFAGGTYEQYF.

The CDR3 region has the DNA TGTGCCAGTAGTCTCGGGGGATTAGGAGCCCCAGTGTCGAACGAGCAGTACTTC. This codes for CASSLGGLGAPVSNEQYF. The chain joins TRBV19 to TRBJ2-7, with D possibly being TRBD2 (6 bases). The V and J ends lost 5 bases and 5 bases respectively, with 28 bases between them. The CDR3 extends over 18 amino acids. Germline CDR1 reads LNHDA; CDR2 reads SQIVND (reference sequence).

The chain joins TRBV5-4 to TRBJ2-7; a possible D gene is TRBD2 (7 bases). The CDR3 length is 17 residues. V was cut by 4 bases and J by 6 bases, with 26 bases left in between. The V gene's germline CDR1 is SGHNT and CDR2 YYREEE (reference sequence). In DNA, the CDR3 is TGTGCCAGCAGCCAAACCCCTGGCGGGGGCCTTATTGGCGAGCAGTACTTC. As protein: CASSQTPGGGLIGEQYF.

The V call is TRBV7-3, the J call TRBJ1-1, with D possibly matching TRBD1 (5 bases). In germline, CDR1 is SGHTA, CDR2 FQGTGA. The CDR3 has 13 amino acids. V lost 4 bases and J lost 4, with 10 bases in between. The CDR3: CASSSSGSTEAFF. The CDR3 coding sequence is TGTGCCAGCAGCTCATCAGGGTCCACTGAAGCTTTCTTT.

The chain combines TRBV7-2 with TRBJ2-7, with 7 positions matching TRBD2. Trimming removed 5 bases from V and 2 bases from J; junction bases left unmatched: 6. CDR1 and CDR2 (germline): SGHTA, FQGNSA. CDR3 size: 14 residues. The DNA for the CDR3 is TGTGCCAGCAGCGCAGTAGCGGGTCCCTACGAGCAGTACTTC. Translation gives CASSAVAGPYEQYF.

This clone appeared once. The chain is built from TRBV4-1 and TRBJ1-2; 8 bases fit TRBD1. CDR1 and CDR2 (germline): MGHRA, YSYEKL. Trimming removed 6 bases from V and 6 bases from J; junction bases left unmatched: 12. The CDR3 runs 15 residues. CDR3 amino acids: CASRHPGQVINGYTF. The CDR3 nucleotides read TGCGCCAGCAGACACCCGGGACAGGTAATCAATGGCTACACCTTC.

V gene TRBV6-5 combines with J gene TRBJ2-3; D is ambiguous. V lost 0 bases and J 6 bases, leaving 10 bases between the germline ends. Germline loops: CDR1 MNHEY, CDR2 SVGAGI. This CDR3 contains 14 residues. DNA of the CDR3: TGTGCCAGCAGTTACTCGACGGGTTGGGATACGCAGTATTTT. It codes for CASSYSTGWDTQYF.

This chain uses TRBV23-1 with TRBJ1-5, with D perhaps matching TRBD1 (6 bases). TRBV23-1 is an ORF for which the function is uncertain. The V and J ends lost 3 bases and 0 bases respectively, with 15 bases between them. This CDR3 contains 17 residues. Here the CDR3 reads CASSQGWTVYSNQPQHF. The CDR3 nucleotides are TGCGCCAGCAGTCAGGGCTGGACAGTATATAGCAATCAGCCCCAGCATTTT.

The chain employs TRBV4-1 and TRBJ2-5, with 10 nucleotides matching TRBD2. The J segment lost 9 bases and the V segment lost 0 bases, leaving 7 bases of the junction unmatched. The CDR3 is made up of 15 amino acids. Germline V CDR1 and CDR2: MGHRA, YSYEKL. Here the CDR3 DNA reads TGCGCCAGCAGCCAAGATCGAACTAGCGGGAAGTCCCAGTACTTC. Encoded protein: CASSQDRTSGKSQYF.

J is TRBJ2-7 and V is TRBV7-2; 12 nucleotides line up with TRBD2. Germline values: CDR1 SGHTA, CDR2 FQGNSA. The CDR3 contains 17 residues. V lost 2 bases, J lost 5 bases, and 10 bases stayed unmatched. In DNA form, the CDR3 reads TGTGCCAGCAGCTTAAAGAGGACTAGCGGGAATTCAGACGAGCAGTACTTC. Encoded protein: CASSLKRTSGNSDEQYF.

CDR3 nucleotide sequence: TGTGCCAGCAGCCCGGCCGGGACTCCCACCAATGAGCAGTTCTTC. Its protein product is CASSPAGTPTNEQFF. The chain employs TRBV7-7 and TRBJ2-1; tentatively, D is TRBD2 (6 bases). The germline V and J ends were trimmed by 5 bases and 6 bases, with 17 bases remaining between them. CDR1 is SSHAT, CDR2 FNYEAQ, per germline (reference sequence). The CDR3 is made up of 15 amino acids.

The rearrangement links TRBV11-2 to TRBJ2-7; TRBD1 agrees at 8 bases. Germline lookup yields CDR1 SGHAT and CDR2 FQNNGV. This CDR3 has 15 amino acids. With V trimmed by 7 bases and J by 3 bases, 11 bases remained unmatched. The CDR3, as DNA: TGTGCCAGCACATACTCCACAGGGGGGTTCTACGAGCAGTACTTC. Translating it yields CASTYSTGGFYEQYF.

The chain joins TRBV5-8 to TRBJ2-1, with D maybe TRBD1 (5 bases). Germline V lookup: CDR1 SGHTS, CDR2 YDEGEE. The ends were cut back, 0 bases at V and 9 bases at J, with 16 bases in the middle. The CDR3 sequence is 15 residues long. The CDR3 region has the DNA TGTGCCAGCAGCTTGGCCGGTTTGGGGCGCAGTGAGCAGTTCTTC. It encodes CASSLAGLGRSEQFF. Full variable domain (rest looked up from reference TRBV5-8 and TRBJ2-1): EAGVTQSPTHLIKTRGQQATLRCSPISGHTSVYWYQQALGLGLQFLLWYDEGEERNRGNFPPRFSGRQFPNYSSELNVNALELEDSALYLCASSLAGLGRSEQFFGPGTRLTVL.

In DNA, the CDR3 is TGTGCCAGCAGCTTAGGGCCGGGGAACACCGGGGAGCTGTTTTTT. Translated, it gives CASSLGPGNTGELFF. J is TRBJ2-2 and V is TRBV7-2, with D unresolved. V lost 1 base, J lost 1 base, and 7 bases lay in between. This CDR3 spans 15 amino acids. Germline loops: CDR1 SGHTA, CDR2 FQGNSA.

The chain combines TRBV7-9 with TRBJ2-5, with 13 bases matching TRBD2. The CDR3 sequence is 16 residues long. CDR1 is SEHNR and CDR2 is FQNEAQ in the germline V gene (reference sequence). Trimming removed 5 bases from V and 4 bases from J; junction bases left unmatched: 7. CDR3 amino acids: CASSPRLAGGGETQYF. For the CDR3, the DNA is TGTGCCAGCAGCCCACGACTAGCGGGAGGAGGAGAGACCCAGTACTTC.

This chain connects TRBV6-1 to TRBJ1-1, with D unclear. The CDR3 sequence is 14 residues long. Per the germline V gene, CDR1 is MNHNS and CDR2 is SASEGT. The V and J ends lost 3 bases and 1 base respectively, with 9 bases between them. CDR3 sequence reads: CASSDRGSNTEAFF. The CDR3 DNA follows: TGTGCCAGCAGTGACCGCGGCTCGAACACTGAAGCTTTCTTT.

The rearrangement uses TRBV18 and TRBJ2-7; TRBD1 is a possible D gene (6 bases). V lost 0 bases and J lost 0, with 6 bases in between. The CDR3 consists of 14 residues. Germline CDR1 KGHSH, CDR2 LQKENI. The CDR3 DNA sequence: TGTGCCAGCTCACCACCGGGACACTCCTACGAGCAGTACTTC. This gives the protein CASSPPGHSYEQYF.

The chain employs TRBV6-5 and TRBJ2-7; 8 nucleotides line up with TRBD2. The J segment lost 3 bases and the V segment lost 7 bases, leaving 11 bases of the junction unmatched. Germline V gene data show CDR1 as MNHEY and CDR2 as SVGAGI. The CDR3 has 15 residues. The CDR3, as DNA: TGTGCCAGCACCCCGGGACTAGACCCCCTCTACGAGCAGTACTTC. Encoded protein: CASTPGLDPLYEQYF.

The rearrangement links TRBV10-3 to TRBJ2-2, with D perhaps matching TRBD1 (5 bases). The V and J ends lost 3 bases and 1 base respectively, with 9 bases between them. The CDR3 is made up of 15 amino acids. CDR1 is ENHRY, CDR2 SYGVKD, per germline. CDR3 sequence: CAISDSQGNTGELFF. CDR3 sequence (DNA): TGTGCCATCAGTGATTCTCAGGGGAACACCGGGGAGCTGTTTTTT.

This sequence joins TRBV4-2 and TRBJ2-1; 8 bases line up with TRBD2. From germline, CDR1 is LGHNA and CDR2 YNFKEQ. V lost 4 bases to trimming and J lost 9 bases; unmatched junction nucleotides: 14. This CDR3 comprises 16 residues. The CDR3 here is CASSLPGGGNMLEQFF. The CDR3 DNA reads TGTGCCAGCAGCCTTCCCGGGGGGGGCAACATGCTTGAGCAGTTCTTC.

The V call is TRBV9, the J call TRBJ2-7, with TRBD1 matching over 10 bases. Losses at the gene ends were 5 bases for V and 3 bases for J; bases not matched to a gene: 8. The CDR3 has 15 amino acids. Germline values: CDR1 SGDLS, CDR2 YYNGEE. DNA of the CDR3: TGTGCCAGCAGTCATACCGGGACAGGGGACTACGAGCAGTACTTC. Translated, it gives CASSHTGTGDYEQYF.

The chain has TRBV5-1 and TRBJ2-7, with D possibly matching TRBD2 (6 bases). Germline-derived CDR1 and CDR2 are SGHRS and YFSETQ. The CDR3 extends over 14 amino acids. The V end lost 0 bases, the J end lost 1 base, and 8 bases lay between the germline ends. The CDR3: CASSLEGTSYEQYF. DNA of the CDR3: TGCGCCAGCAGCTTGGAAGGGACTTCCTACGAGCAGTACTTC.

The chain recombines TRBV9 with TRBJ2-7; D possibly corresponds to TRBD1 (6 bases). Germline V gene sequence: CDR1 SGDLS, CDR2 YYNGEE. Trimming took off 5 bases at V and 3 bases at J, with 12 bases between the two ends. There are 13 residues in the CDR3. The CDR3: CASSRDTNYEQYF. The CDR3 region has the DNA TGTGCCAGCAGTCGGGACACGAACTACGAGCAGTACTTC.